This is a list of T cell receptor beta chains from one sample in a study of blood T cell repertoires in COVID-19. The protocol was immunoSEQ multiplex PCR, while the TCRdb copy is restricted to in-frame clones and leaves out a portion. The sample contains under 300,000 clones, 85% to 90% of which appear only once. What was sequenced was PBMCs or T cells enriched from blood (not recorded which). These receptors were obtained from a woman aged 50 to 60 who had recovered from COVID-19. The CDR3 runs from the conserved cysteine through the conserved F or W. The D gene is left open where the match is weak. Where a row states a size, it is once, few, many or the class of an expanded clone; other rows omit it.

v_gene: TRBV11-2
j_gene: TRBJ1-2
abundance: few
d_gene: TRBD1
CDR3nt: TGTGCCAGCAGCTTTACTCCAGGGGGCTATGGCTACACCTTC
CDR3aa: CASSFTPGGYGYTF

v_gene: TRBV28
j_gene: TRBJ2-7
abundance: NA
d_gene: TRBD2
CDR3nt: TGTGCCAGCCTCCCCTCTAGCGGGAGTTATTCCTACGAGCAGTACTTC
CDR3aa: CASLPSSGSYSYEQYF

v_gene: TRBV12-3/TRBV12-4
j_gene: TRBJ1-5
abundance: NA
d_gene: NA
CDR3nt: TGTGCCAGCAGTTTCGGGACACAGCCCCAGCATTTT
CDR3aa: CASSFGTQPQHF

v_gene: TRBV4-3
j_gene: TRBJ1-2
abundance: NA
d_gene: NA
CDR3nt: TGCGCCAGCAGCCAAGACGGGGGGCTGGGCTACACCTTC
CDR3aa: CASSQDGGLGYTF

v_gene: TRBV1
j_gene: TRBJ2-1
abundance: NA
d_gene: NA
CDR3nt: TGCACCAGCAGCTCCTTTTGGACTAGCGGGAATAATGAGCAGTTCTTC
CDR3aa: CTSSSFWTSGNNEQFF

v_gene: TRBV12-3/TRBV12-4
j_gene: TRBJ1-1
abundance: NA
d_gene: NA
CDR3nt: TGTGCCAGCAGAGCCCCAGGAAATGAAGCTTTCTTT
CDR3aa: CASRAPGNEAFF

v_gene: TRBV27
j_gene: TRBJ2-3
abundance: NA
d_gene: NA
CDR3nt: TGTGCCAGCAGCGCACTCACAGATACGCAGTATTTT
CDR3aa: CASSALTDTQYF

v_gene: TRBV19
j_gene: TRBJ1-4
abundance: NA
d_gene: NA
CDR3nt: TGTGCCAGTACCGCCGACAGAAAACTGTTTTTT
CDR3aa: CASTADRKLFF

v_gene: TRBV12-3/TRBV12-4
j_gene: TRBJ1-5
abundance: NA
d_gene: NA
CDR3nt: TGTGCCAGCAGTTTATCCTTAGGTGAGGCCCAGCATTTT
CDR3aa: CASSLSLGEAQHF

v_gene: TRBV7-2
j_gene: TRBJ2-3
abundance: NA
d_gene: TRBD2
CDR3nt: TGTGCCAGCAGCGTTGGGACTAGCGGGAGTACAGATACGCAGTATTTT
CDR3aa: CASSVGTSGSTDTQYF

v_gene: TRBV3-1/TRBV3-2
j_gene: TRBJ1-3
abundance: few
d_gene: NA
CDR3nt: TGTGCCAGCAGCTGGAGCGACTACTCTGGAAACACCATATATTTT
CDR3aa: CASSWSDYSGNTIYF

v_gene: TRBV30
j_gene: TRBJ1-2
abundance: NA
d_gene: TRBD1
CDR3nt: TGTGCCTGGAGCCCGGGACAGGCTAGTGGCTACACCTTC
CDR3aa: CAWSPGQASGYTF

v_gene: TRBV19
j_gene: TRBJ2-2
abundance: NA
d_gene: NA
CDR3nt: TGTGCCAGTAGTATTAACGCGGGAACGTACACCGGGGAGCTGTTTTTT
CDR3aa: CASSINAGTYTGELFF

v_gene: TRBV19
j_gene: TRBJ1-3
abundance: NA
d_gene: TRBD1
CDR3nt: TGTGCCAGTAGGCCGACAGGGACAATGCTGGGAAACACCATATATTTT
CDR3aa: CASRPTGTMLGNTIYF

v_gene: TRBV6-5
j_gene: TRBJ1-5
abundance: NA
d_gene: NA
CDR3nt: TGTGCCAGCACTCGGGACACCTATAGCAATCAGCCCCAGCATTTT
CDR3aa: CASTRDTYSNQPQHF

v_gene: TRBV28
j_gene: TRBJ2-1
abundance: NA
d_gene: TRBD2
CDR3nt: TGTGCCAGCAGTTCACCCATGGCGGGAGTGGGTAATGAGCAGTTCTTC
CDR3aa: CASSSPMAGVGNEQFF

v_gene: TRBV18
j_gene: TRBJ2-3
abundance: NA
d_gene: TRBD1
CDR3nt: TGTGCCAGCTCACCGAATCGTCTGACAGGGAGAACAAGCACAGATACGCAGTATTTT
CDR3aa: CASSPNRLTGRTSTDTQYF

v_gene: TRBV7-6
j_gene: TRBJ2-3
abundance: NA
d_gene: TRBD1
CDR3nt: TGTGCCAGCAGCCCATCGACAGGGTTCGTATCAGATACGCAGTATTTT
CDR3aa: CASSPSTGFVSDTQYF

v_gene: TRBV18
j_gene: TRBJ1-4
abundance: NA
d_gene: TRBD1
CDR3nt: TGTGCCAGCTCACGACTAGGAGTGAGGGACAGTTATGAAAAACTGTTTTTT
CDR3aa: CASSRLGVRDSYEKLFF

v_gene: TRBV7-2
j_gene: TRBJ2-7
abundance: once
d_gene: NA
CDR3nt: TGTGCCAGCAGCTTAATCCCAGGGGCCTACGAGCAGTACTTC
CDR3aa: CASSLIPGAYEQYF

v_gene: TRBV2
j_gene: TRBJ2-5
abundance: NA
d_gene: TRBD2
CDR3nt: TGTGCCACGGCCCTGGGGCTAGCGGGAGAGGGAGAGACCCAGTACTTC
CDR3aa: CATALGLAGEGETQYF

v_gene: TRBV29-1
j_gene: TRBJ1-2
abundance: NA
d_gene: NA
CDR3nt: TGCAGCGTTGAAGATGGGCGGGCTTCTAACTATGGCTACACCTTC
CDR3aa: CSVEDGRASNYGYTF

v_gene: TRBV3-1/TRBV3-2
j_gene: TRBJ2-6
abundance: NA
d_gene: TRBD1
CDR3nt: TGTGCCAGCAGCCAAGGCTTTCTAGGGGGCAGTACTGGGGCCAACGTCCTGACTTTC
CDR3aa: CASSQGFLGGSTGANVLTF

v_gene: TRBV12-5
j_gene: TRBJ2-3
abundance: NA
d_gene: NA
CDR3nt: TGTGCTAGTGGTTTCGGTGGTCTTGGAGAAGATACGCAGTATTTT
CDR3aa: CASGFGGLGEDTQYF

v_gene: TRBV30
j_gene: TRBJ2-1
abundance: NA
d_gene: TRBD2
CDR3nt: TGTGCCTGCAAGGTACTAGCGGGGGACTACAATGAGCAGTTCTTC
CDR3aa: CACKVLAGDYNEQFF

v_gene: TRBV4-2
j_gene: TRBJ1-1
abundance: NA
d_gene: NA
CDR3nt: TGTGCCAGCAGCCAAGATCTCAGGGGTGAGGTTGAAGCTTTCTTT
CDR3aa: CASSQDLRGEVEAFF

v_gene: TRBV6-5
j_gene: TRBJ2-5
abundance: NA
d_gene: NA
CDR3nt: TGTGCCAGCAGTTACTCCCCAGGGTATCGGGAGACCCAGTACTTC
CDR3aa: CASSYSPGYRETQYF

v_gene: TRBV5-1
j_gene: TRBJ1-3
abundance: NA
d_gene: TRBD1
CDR3nt: TGCGCCAGCAGCGCTACAGGGGACACTGGAAACACCATATATTTT
CDR3aa: CASSATGDTGNTIYF

v_gene: TRBV11-2
j_gene: TRBJ1-4
abundance: NA
d_gene: NA
CDR3nt: TGTGCCAGCACCAGACAGATGGGCGAAAAACTGTTTTTT
CDR3aa: CASTRQMGEKLFF

v_gene: TRBV29-1
j_gene: TRBJ1-1
abundance: NA
d_gene: NA
CDR3nt: TGCAGCGCTCACCGCTGGACGGGAAACACTGAAGCTTTCTTT
CDR3aa: CSAHRWTGNTEAFF

v_gene: TRBV27
j_gene: TRBJ1-6
abundance: NA
d_gene: TRBD1
CDR3nt: TGTGCCAGCAGTCGGGGGACAGGAAACTCCTATAATTCACCCCTCCACTTT
CDR3aa: CASSRGTGNSYNSPLHF

v_gene: TRBV6-2/TRBV6-3
j_gene: TRBJ1-4
abundance: NA
d_gene: NA
CDR3nt: TGTGCCAGCAGTTACCAAAACCTCGGTGAAAAACTGTTTTTT
CDR3aa: CASSYQNLGEKLFF

v_gene: TRBV4-3
j_gene: TRBJ1-2
abundance: NA
d_gene: NA
CDR3nt: TGCGCCAGCAGCCAAGATGGGGAAGGGGACTATGGCTACACCTTC
CDR3aa: CASSQDGEGDYGYTF

v_gene: TRBV4-2
j_gene: TRBJ1-5
abundance: NA
d_gene: TRBD1
CDR3nt: TGTGCCAGCAGGGATTCAACCGGGACAGGGACAGTACCCCAGCATTTT
CDR3aa: CASRDSTGTGTVPQHF

v_gene: TRBV7-8
j_gene: TRBJ2-2
abundance: NA
d_gene: TRBD1
CDR3nt: TGTGCCAGCAGCAAGGGGGCCCGGTTCAACACCGGGGAGCTGTTTTTT
CDR3aa: CASSKGARFNTGELFF

v_gene: TRBV5-6
j_gene: TRBJ2-7
abundance: once
d_gene: TRBD2
CDR3nt: TGTGCCAGCAGCTGGGGGACTAGCGGACGCTCCTACGAGCAGTACTTC
CDR3aa: CASSWGTSGRSYEQYF

v_gene: TRBV2
j_gene: TRBJ1-4
abundance: NA
d_gene: NA
CDR3nt: TGTGCCAGCCGGGACACGGCATGGTCAACTAATGAAAAACTGTTTTTT
CDR3aa: CASRDTAWSTNEKLFF

v_gene: TRBV19
j_gene: TRBJ1-2
abundance: NA
d_gene: TRBD1
CDR3nt: TGTGCCAGTTCGGTGACAGGGGGCTATGGCTACACCTTC
CDR3aa: CASSVTGGYGYTF

v_gene: TRBV13
j_gene: TRBJ1-2
abundance: NA
d_gene: NA
CDR3nt: TGTGCCAGCAGCTTAGGAGGGGCGGACGGCTACACCTTC
CDR3aa: CASSLGGADGYTF

v_gene: TRBV19
j_gene: TRBJ2-2
abundance: NA
d_gene: TRBD2
CDR3nt: TGTGCCAGTAGGGGAGGGTTTAGCACCGGGGAGCTGTTTTTT
CDR3aa: CASRGGFSTGELFF

v_gene: TRBV18
j_gene: TRBJ2-1
abundance: NA
d_gene: NA
CDR3nt: TGTGCCAGCTCACCACCGTTCCCAGGGGCCTACAATGAGCAGTTCTTC
CDR3aa: CASSPPFPGAYNEQFF

v_gene: TRBV10-1
j_gene: TRBJ1-5
abundance: once
d_gene: NA
CDR3nt: TGCGCCAGCAGTGTCCTACAGGGCTATTATCAGCCCCAGCATTTT
CDR3aa: CASSVLQGYYQPQHF

v_gene: TRBV5-5
j_gene: TRBJ1-2
abundance: NA
d_gene: TRBD1
CDR3nt: TGTGCCAGCAGCCATAACAGGGGGGGCTATGGCTACACCTTC
CDR3aa: CASSHNRGGYGYTF

v_gene: TRBV19
j_gene: TRBJ1-6
abundance: NA
d_gene: TRBD1
CDR3nt: TGTGCCAGTAGTGGGACAGGGAACTCCTATAATTCACCCCTCCACTTT
CDR3aa: CASSGTGNSYNSPLHF

v_gene: TRBV7-9
j_gene: TRBJ1-2
abundance: NA
d_gene: TRBD1
CDR3nt: TGTGCCAGCAGCTTCCCGACAGGGGCGGGTGGCTACACCTTC
CDR3aa: CASSFPTGAGGYTF

v_gene: TRBV28
j_gene: TRBJ1-5
abundance: NA
d_gene: NA
CDR3nt: TGTGCCAGCAGGGTCAGCGTTCTTGGGCCCCAGCATTTT
CDR3aa: CASRVSVLGPQHF

v_gene: TRBV3-1/TRBV3-2
j_gene: TRBJ2-1
abundance: NA
d_gene: TRBD1
CDR3nt: TGTGCCAGCAGCCCCCGACAGGGGAGCTCCTACAATGAGCAGTTCTTC
CDR3aa: CASSPRQGSSYNEQFF